A selection of T cell receptor beta chains follows, all from one sample in a study of cytomegalovirus exposure and HLA in healthy donors. Clones were sequenced by immunoSEQ multiplex PCR, and TCRdb holds only the in-frame ones, with some missing. The sample lists 60,000 to 75,000 clones; more than 85% were seen once. The sequencing input was PBMCs. The receptor source for this set is a woman aged 18-29 years in good health and CMV-seropositive. The CDR3 runs from the conserved cysteine through the conserved F or W. The D gene is left open where the match is weak. A clone size is listed for some rows: how often the clone was seen (once, few, many), or a class if it is expanded.

clone size,D gene,J gene,V gene,CDR3 length,CDR3 DNA,CDR3 protein
once,TRBD1,TRBJ2-7,TRBV13,15,TGTGCCAGCAGAGGTCTCGGGACAGGAGCCTACGAGCAGTACTTC,CASRGLGTGAYEQYF
-,-,TRBJ2-5,TRBV5-1,15,TGCGCCAGCAGCGACCATCGGAGCGTCAGAGAGACCCAGTACTTC,CASSDHRSVRETQYF
-,-,TRBJ2-2,TRBV7-6,14,TGTGCCAGCAGACACCCTCAGGGATCCGGGGAGCTGTTTTTT,CASRHPQGSGELFF
-,-,TRBJ2-7,TRBV7-2,15,TGTGCCAGCAGCTTAGTCAGGGTGAGCTCCTACGAGCAGTACTTC,CASSLVRVSSYEQYF
once,TRBD1,TRBJ1-1,TRBV6-4,13,TGTGCCAGCAGTGAATGGGGGACAGATGAAGCTTTCTTT,CASSEWGTDEAFF
-,-,TRBJ2-7,TRBV19,14,TGTGCCAGTAGTACCACCCGACAGGCCTACGAGCAGTACTTC,CASSTTRQAYEQYF
-,-,TRBJ2-5,TRBV25-1,16,TGTGCCAGCAGTGAATTAGCCCGCTCCGGGGTGGAGACCCAGTACTTC,CASSELARSGVETQYF
-,-,TRBJ2-1,TRBV5-1,14,TGCGCCAGCAGCCCGGACTGGGACTACAATGAGCAGTTCTTC,CASSPDWDYNEQFF
-,-,TRBJ2-1,TRBV7-9,17,TGTGCCAGCAGCTCCCCCCGAGCCTCAAGCTCCTACAATGAGCAGTTCTTC,CASSSPRASSSYNEQFF
-,-,TRBJ2-5,TRBV19,15,TGTGCCAGTAGTATGGTTGGGGCCTCGGGAGAGACCCAGTACTTC,CASSMVGASGETQYF
-,-,TRBJ1-2,TRBV7-2,13,TGTGCCAGCAGCTTAGCGCTAGGGGTAGGCTACACCTTC,CASSLALGVGYTF
-,-,TRBJ1-2,TRBV30,13,TGTGCCTGGATCCAAAGGGGAAACTATGGCTACACCTTC,CAWIQRGNYGYTF
-,-,TRBJ2-5,TRBV9,15,TGTGCCAGCAGCGTAGGGGTGGGACTTGGAGAGACCCAGTACTTC,CASSVGVGLGETQYF
-,TRBD1,TRBJ2-3,TRBV28,17,TGTGCCAGCAGTTTAAATCGCTGGGGACAGGGGTTAGATACGCAGTATTTT,CASSLNRWGQGLDTQYF
-,-,TRBJ2-6,TRBV7-3,17,TGTGCCAGCAGCTTGGGCAGAATCGGCTCTGGGGCCAACGTCCTGACTTTC,CASSLGRIGSGANVLTF
-,-,TRBJ2-1,TRBV7-2,14,TGTGCCAGCAGCCCAAGGGCTAGCATCTATGAGCAGTTCTTC,CASSPRASIYEQFF
-,-,TRBJ2-2,TRBV18,15,TGTGCCAGCTCACCATGGTACCAGTCCGGGGAGGAGAAGGCCTTT,CASSPWYQSGEEKAF
-,-,TRBJ1-2,TRBV2,13,TGTGCCAGCAGTGATCGGGAATACTATGGCTACACCTTC,CASSDREYYGYTF
-,-,TRBJ2-1,TRBV14,16,TGTGCCAGCAGCCAAGAGGGCATAAGCTCCTACAATGAGCAGTTCTTC,CASSQEGISSYNEQFF
once,TRBD1,TRBJ1-5,TRBV28,18,TGTGCCAGCAGTCCCACTGGACAGGGGTTCGCAAGCAATCAGCCCCAGCATTTT,CASSPTGQGFASNQPQHF
-,-,TRBJ2-7,TRBV28,15,TGTGCCAGCAGTAAACTTACAGGGTTCTCCTACGAGCAGTACTTC,CASSKLTGFSYEQYF
-,-,TRBJ1-2,TRBV6-1,13,TGTGCCAGCAGATCGGGAGCTAACTATGGCTACACCTTC,CASRSGANYGYTF
-,TRBD2,TRBJ2-2,TRBV6-1,15,TGTGCCAGCAGTCCCCGCGGGGGTGGCACCGGGGAGCTGTTTTTT,CASSPRGGGTGELFF
-,-,TRBJ2-7,TRBV4-1,13,TGCGCCAGCAGCCAAGATGACTTTGTCGAGCAGTACTTC,CASSQDDFVEQYF
-,TRBD2,TRBJ2-3,TRBV7-9,18,TGTGCCAGCAGCCATGCCGGGACTATGGCCCGGGGAACGAATACGCAGTATTTT,CASSHAGTMARGTNTQYF
-,TRBD2,TRBJ2-1,TRBV9,16,TGTGCCAGCAGCGTAGCTACTAGCGGGGGATACAATGAGCAGTTCTTC,CASSVATSGGYNEQFF
-,-,TRBJ1-4,TRBV19,14,TGTGCCAGTAAGGGCCAGGGACTACATGAAAAACTGTTTTTT,CASKGQGLHEKLFF
once,-,TRBJ2-2,TRBV10-1,14,TGCGCCAGCGGAGAACACCCGAACACCGGGGAGCTGTTTTTT,CASGEHPNTGELFF
-,-,TRBJ2-7,TRBV2,13,TGTGCCAGCAGTGAGGGCAGGGTGGACGAGCAGTACTTC,CASSEGRVDEQYF
-,-,TRBJ1-1,TRBV4-2,14,TGTGCCAGCAGCCAAGACTACAGGGACACTGAAGCTTTCTTT,CASSQDYRDTEAFF
-,-,TRBJ2-2,TRBV5-1,14,TGCGCCAGCAGCCAGCAAGGACACTCCGGGGAGCTGTTTTTT,CASSQQGHSGELFF
-,-,TRBJ1-5,TRBV7-7,16,TGTGCTAGCAGCTTAGAATGCGGGGCGGATAATCAGCCCCAGCATTTT,CASSLECGADNQPQHF
-,TRBD2,TRBJ2-1,TRBV11-2,15,TGTGCCAGCAGCAAGATAGCGGGAGATCGCAATGAGCAGTTCTTC,CASSKIAGDRNEQFF
-,-,TRBJ2-5,TRBV5-1,13,TGCGCCAGCAGCCTTTCTCTTTTAGAGACCCAGTACTTC,CASSLSLLETQYF
-,-,TRBJ2-5,TRBV4-2,13,TGTGCCAGCAGCCTGTCCCTTCAGGAGACCCAGTACTTC,CASSLSLQETQYF
-,TRBD1,TRBJ1-1,TRBV7-3,12,TGTGCCAGCAGCTTACCGGGACAGGAAGCTTTCTTT,CASSLPGQEAFF
-,TRBD1,TRBJ1-1,TRBV11-2,13,TGTGCCAGCAGCCGGACAGGGCTTATAGAAGCTTTCTTT,CASSRTGLIEAFF
-,-,TRBJ1-5,TRBV19,14,TGTGCCAGTAAACCTGGGCCTTCCAATCAGCCCCAGCATTTT,CASKPGPSNQPQHF
-,-,TRBJ1-5,TRBV27,14,TGTGCCAGCAGCAGGGTACCTAGCAATCAGCCCCAGCATTTT,CASSRVPSNQPQHF
-,-,TRBJ2-3,TRBV6-6,16,TGTGCCAGCAGTTACAACCGGGCCCAGGGGCCAGATACGCAGTATTTT,CASSYNRAQGPDTQYF
few,-,TRBJ2-7,TRBV15,15,TGTGCCACCAGCAGAGATCTCGGGAGTGAATACGAGCAGTACTTC,CATSRDLGSEYEQYF
-,-,TRBJ2-7,TRBV27,11,TGTGCTACTCGAACGGGTTCCGAGCAGTACTTC,CATRTGSEQYF
-,TRBD2,TRBJ2-5,TRBV5-6,15,TGTGCCAGCGGAACTAGCGGGAGGCCTCAAGAGACCCAGTACTTC,CASGTSGRPQETQYF
-,-,TRBJ2-1,TRBV14,16,TGTGCCAGCAGCCAACGGTGGGGGCCCCCCTACAATGAGCAGTTCTTC,CASSQRWGPPYNEQFF
-,TRBD2,TRBJ2-1,TRBV5-1,14,TGCGCCAGCAGCTTGTCCCAACTAGCGATCGAGCAGTTCTTC,CASSLSQLAIEQFF
once,TRBD1,TRBJ2-5,TRBV30,12,TGTGCCTGGGGGACAGGGGGAGAGACCCAGTACTTC,CAWGTGGETQYF
-,-,TRBJ2-7,TRBV28,12,TGTGCCAGCAGTTTATCGGGATACGAGCAGTACTTC,CASSLSGYEQYF
-,-,TRBJ2-1,TRBV4-1,12,TGCGCCAGCAGGTTGGGGGGTAATGAGCAGTTCTTC,CASRLGGNEQFF
-,TRBD2,TRBJ2-1,TRBV19,15,TGTGCCAGTAGTCTAGGACTAGCAGGTAACAATGAGCAGTTCTTC,CASSLGLAGNNEQFF
-,-,TRBJ2-7,TRBV5-1,15,TGCGCCAGCAGTCGGGACACCCGGCTACCCTACGAGCAGTACTTC,CASSRDTRLPYEQYF
-,-,TRBJ1-2,TRBV20-1,11,TGCAGTGCTAGAGTAGGGGTTGGCTACACCTTC,CSARVGVGYTF